The entry below gives a single TCR beta chain sequence along with its context. The data stem from a study of technical replicates of blood from a few donors. Method: immunoSEQ multiplex PCR; TCRdb's copy keeps in-frame clones and lacks some. The repertoire has about 100,000 clones, under 96% of them found once; the top ten carry over 0.2%. The sequenced material came from T cells isolated from PBMCs. The origin of this receptor is a human donor in good health.

Written as DNA, the CDR3 is TGTGCCAGCAGCCACATACAGGGGGCGCATAACGAGCAGTACTTC. It encodes CASSHIQGAHNEQYF. This chain joins TRBV14 and TRBJ2-7, with TRBD1 matching 9 bases. The ends lost 3 bases at V and 5 bases at J; junction bases unmatched: 8. This CDR3 region has 15 residues. Germline CDR1 reads SGHDN; CDR2 reads FVKESK. The complete variable domain, with remaining parts taken from reference TRBV14 and TRBJ2-7, reads EAGVTQFPSHSVIEKGQTVTLRCDPISGHDNLYWYRRVMGKEIKFLLHFVKESKQDESGMPNNRFLAERTGGTYSTLKVQPAELEDSGVYFCASSHIQGAHNEQYFGPGTRLTVT.